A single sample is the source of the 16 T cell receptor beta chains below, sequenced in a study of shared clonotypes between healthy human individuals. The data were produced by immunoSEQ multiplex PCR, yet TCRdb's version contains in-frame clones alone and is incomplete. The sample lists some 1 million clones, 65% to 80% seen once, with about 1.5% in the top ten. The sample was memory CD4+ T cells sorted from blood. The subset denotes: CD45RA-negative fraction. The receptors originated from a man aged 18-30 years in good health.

The CDR3: CASSHGRQGGETQYF. The CDR3 DNA reads as TGCGCCAGCAGCCACGGACGGCAGGGCGGAGAGACCCAGTACTTC. The chain carries TRBV4-3 and TRBJ2-5, with D possibly TRBD1 on 5 matching bases. V was cut by 3 bases and J by 4 bases, with 15 bases left in between. The CDR3 is made up of 15 amino acids. The germline gives CDR1 LGHNA, CDR2 YSLEER.

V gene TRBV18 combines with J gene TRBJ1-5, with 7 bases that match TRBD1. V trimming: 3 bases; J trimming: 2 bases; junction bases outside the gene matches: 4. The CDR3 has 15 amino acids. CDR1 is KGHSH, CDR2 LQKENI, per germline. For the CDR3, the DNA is TGTGCCAGCTCACCTAATACAGGGGGCAATCAGCCCCAGCATTTT. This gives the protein CASSPNTGGNQPQHF.

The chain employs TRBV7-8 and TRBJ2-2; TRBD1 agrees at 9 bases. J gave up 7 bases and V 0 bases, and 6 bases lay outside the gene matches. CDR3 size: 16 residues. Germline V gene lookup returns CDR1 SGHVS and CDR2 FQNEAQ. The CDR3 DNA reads TGTGCCAGCAGCTTAGCTACAGGGGGCGAGAGCGGGGAGCTGTTTTTT. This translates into CASSLATGGESGELFF.

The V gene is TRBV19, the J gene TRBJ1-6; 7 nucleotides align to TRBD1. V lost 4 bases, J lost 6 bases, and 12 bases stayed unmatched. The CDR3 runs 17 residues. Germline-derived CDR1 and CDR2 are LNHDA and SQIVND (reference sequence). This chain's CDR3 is CASSTQGGTGTNSPLHF. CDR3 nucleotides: TGTGCCAGTAGTACCCAGGGGGGGACTGGGACTAATTCACCCCTCCACTTT.

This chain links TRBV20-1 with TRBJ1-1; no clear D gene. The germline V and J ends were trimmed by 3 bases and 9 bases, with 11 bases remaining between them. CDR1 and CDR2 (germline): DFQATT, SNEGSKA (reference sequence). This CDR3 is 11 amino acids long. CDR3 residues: CSASSGEKAFF. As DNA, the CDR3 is TGCAGTGCTAGCTCGGGAGAGAAAGCTTTCTTT.

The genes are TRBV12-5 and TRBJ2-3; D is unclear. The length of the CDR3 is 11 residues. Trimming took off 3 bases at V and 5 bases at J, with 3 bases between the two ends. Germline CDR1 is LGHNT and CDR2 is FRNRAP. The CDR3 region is CASGLLDTQYF. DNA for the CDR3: TGTGCTAGTGGTTTATTAGATACGCAGTATTTT.

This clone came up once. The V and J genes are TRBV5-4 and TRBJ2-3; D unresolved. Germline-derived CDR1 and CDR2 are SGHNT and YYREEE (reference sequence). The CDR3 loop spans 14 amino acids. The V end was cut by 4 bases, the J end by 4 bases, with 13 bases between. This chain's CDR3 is CASSKAGSSDTQYF. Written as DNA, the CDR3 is TGTGCCAGCAGCAAAGCTGGGTCGTCAGATACGCAGTATTTT.

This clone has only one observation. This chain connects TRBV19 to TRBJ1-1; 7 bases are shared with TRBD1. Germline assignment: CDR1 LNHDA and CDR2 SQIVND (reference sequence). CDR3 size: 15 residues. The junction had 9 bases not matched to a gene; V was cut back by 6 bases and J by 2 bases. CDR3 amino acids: CASSDPGTANTEAFF. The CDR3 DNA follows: TGTGCCAGTAGCGATCCGGGGACAGCTAACACTGAAGCTTTCTTT.

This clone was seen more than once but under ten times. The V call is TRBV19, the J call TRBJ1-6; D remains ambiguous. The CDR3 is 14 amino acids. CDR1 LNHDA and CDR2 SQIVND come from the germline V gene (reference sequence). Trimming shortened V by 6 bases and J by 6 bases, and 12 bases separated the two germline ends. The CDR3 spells CASRGSKPNSPLHF. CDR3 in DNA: TGTGCCAGTAGGGGCAGCAAACCTAATTCACCCCTCCACTTT.

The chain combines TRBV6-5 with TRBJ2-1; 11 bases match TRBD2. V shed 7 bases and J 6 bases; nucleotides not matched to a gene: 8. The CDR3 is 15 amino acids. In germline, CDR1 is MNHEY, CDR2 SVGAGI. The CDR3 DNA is TGTGCCAGCACTGACATAGCGGGGGGGCGCAATGAGCAGTTCTTC. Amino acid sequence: CASTDIAGGRNEQFF.

DNA for the CDR3: TGCGCCAGCAGTGTGGACAGGGTGGGCGAGCAGTACTTC. It codes for CASSVDRVGEQYF. The chain recombines TRBV10-2 with TRBJ2-7, with 8 bases that match TRBD1. The germline gives CDR1 WSHSY, CDR2 SAAADI. CDR3 size: 13 residues. With V trimmed by 4 bases and J by 6 bases, 5 bases remained unmatched.

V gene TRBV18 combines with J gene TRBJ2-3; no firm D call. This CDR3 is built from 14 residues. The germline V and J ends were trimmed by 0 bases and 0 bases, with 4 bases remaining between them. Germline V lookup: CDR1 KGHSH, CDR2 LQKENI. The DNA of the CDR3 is TGTGCCAGCTCACCACCGGGCAGCACAGATACGCAGTATTTT. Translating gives CASSPPGSTDTQYF.

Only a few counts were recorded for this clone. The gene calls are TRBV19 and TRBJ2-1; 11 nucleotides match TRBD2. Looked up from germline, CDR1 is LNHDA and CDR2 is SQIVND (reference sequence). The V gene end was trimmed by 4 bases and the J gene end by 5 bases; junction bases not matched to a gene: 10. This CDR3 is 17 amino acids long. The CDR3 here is CASSRDSGGAKDNEQFF. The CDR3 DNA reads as TGTGCCAGTAGTAGGGATAGCGGGGGGGCCAAGGACAATGAGCAGTTCTTC.

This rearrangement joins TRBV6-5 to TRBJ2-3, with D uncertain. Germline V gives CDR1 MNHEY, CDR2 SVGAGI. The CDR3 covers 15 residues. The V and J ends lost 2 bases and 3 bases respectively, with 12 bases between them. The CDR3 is CASSYGRERTDTQYF. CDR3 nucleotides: TGTGCCAGCAGTTACGGCCGAGAAAGGACAGATACGCAGTATTTT.

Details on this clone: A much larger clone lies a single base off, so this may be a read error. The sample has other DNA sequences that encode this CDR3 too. The CDR3 is CASSLVAGVGTDTQYF. The CDR3 bases are TGTGCCAGCAGCTTAGTAGCAGGGGTGGGCACAGATACGCAGTATTTT. This chain connects TRBV7-2 to TRBJ2-3; D may be TRBD1 (6 bases). This CDR3 spans 16 amino acids. Germline V gene lookup returns CDR1 SGHTA and CDR2 FQGNSA. V lost 1 base, J lost 1 base, and 12 bases lay in between.

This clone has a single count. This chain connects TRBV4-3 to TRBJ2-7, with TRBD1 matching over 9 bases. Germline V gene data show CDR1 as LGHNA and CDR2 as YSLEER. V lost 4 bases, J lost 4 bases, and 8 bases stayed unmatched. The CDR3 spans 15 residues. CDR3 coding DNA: TGCGCCAGCAGCCGGGAAACAGGGGGCCTTTACGAGCAGTACTTC. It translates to CASSRETGGLYEQYF.